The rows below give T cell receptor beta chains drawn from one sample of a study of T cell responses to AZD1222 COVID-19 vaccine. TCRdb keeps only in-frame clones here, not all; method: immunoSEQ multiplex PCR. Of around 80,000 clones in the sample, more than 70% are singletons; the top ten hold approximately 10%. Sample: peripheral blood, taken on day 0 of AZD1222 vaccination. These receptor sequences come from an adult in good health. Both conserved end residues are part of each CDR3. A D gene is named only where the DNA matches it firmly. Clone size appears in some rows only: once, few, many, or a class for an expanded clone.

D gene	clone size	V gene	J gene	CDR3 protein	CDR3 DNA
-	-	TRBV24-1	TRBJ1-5	CATSPSGRINQPQHF	TGTGCCACCAGCCCCTCGGGGCGGATTAATCAGCCCCAGCATTTT
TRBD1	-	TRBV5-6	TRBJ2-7	CASSLIRQGALEQYF	TGTGCCAGCAGCTTGATCCGACAGGGGGCGCTTGAGCAGTACTTC
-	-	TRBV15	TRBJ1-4	CATSRDWAREKLFF	TGTGCCACCAGCAGAGATTGGGCGAGGGAAAAACTGTTTTTT
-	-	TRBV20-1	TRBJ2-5	CSASRREGGQETQYF	TGCAGTGCTAGTAGGAGGGAAGGGGGGCAAGAGACCCAGTACTTC
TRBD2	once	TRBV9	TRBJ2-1	CASSPTSGITDEQFF	TGTGCCAGCAGCCCGACTAGCGGGATTACGGATGAGCAGTTCTTC
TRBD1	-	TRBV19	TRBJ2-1	CASGDSYNEQFF	TGTGCCAGCGGGGACAGCTACAATGAGCAGTTCTTC
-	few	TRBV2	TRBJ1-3	CASSEVDYSGNTIYF	TGTGCCAGCAGTGAAGTGGACTACTCTGGAAACACCATATATTTT
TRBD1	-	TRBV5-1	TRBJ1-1	CASSGLTGRNTEAFF	TGCGCCAGCAGCGGATTGACAGGGAGGAACACTGAAGCTTTCTTT
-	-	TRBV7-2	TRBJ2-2	CASSLAGGANTGELFF	TGTGCCAGCAGCTTAGCTGGGGGCGCGAACACCGGGGAGCTGTTTTTT
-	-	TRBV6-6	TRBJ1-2	CASSYRGLHYGYTF	TGTGCCAGCAGTTACAGGGGTTTGCACTATGGCTACACCTTC
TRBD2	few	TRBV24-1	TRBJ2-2	CATLAGSTGELFF	TGTGCCACCCTAGCGGGGTCTACCGGGGAGCTGTTTTTT
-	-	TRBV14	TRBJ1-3	CASSQEGARTIYF	TGTGCCAGCAGCCAAGAAGGGGCAAGGACCATATATTTT
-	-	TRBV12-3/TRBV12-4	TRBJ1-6	CASQGGGSPLHF	TGTGCCAGCCAGGGAGGTGGCTCACCCCTCCACTTT
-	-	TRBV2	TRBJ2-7	CASTGDGSYEQYF	TGTGCCAGCACGGGAGACGGTTCCTACGAGCAGTACTTC
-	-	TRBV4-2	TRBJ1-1	CASSQDIRSPLRNTEAFF	TGTGCCAGCAGCCAAGATATCCGGTCACCGCTCAGGAACACTGAAGCTTTCTTT
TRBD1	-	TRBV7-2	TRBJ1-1	CASSPRGRTGLNTEAFF	TGTGCCAGCAGCCCCCGCGGAAGGACAGGCCTGAACACTGAAGCTTTCTTT
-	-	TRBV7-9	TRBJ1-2	CASSSLATGYGYTF	TGTGCCAGCAGCTCATTGGCCACGGGCTATGGCTACACCTTC
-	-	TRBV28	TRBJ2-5	CASSSGDPRDF	TGTGCCAGCAGTTCGGGGGACCCCAGGGACTTC
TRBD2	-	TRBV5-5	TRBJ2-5	CASSEGLAGGPWETQYF	TGTGCCAGCAGCGAAGGACTAGCGGGAGGGCCTTGGGAGACCCAGTACTTC
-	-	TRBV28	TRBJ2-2	CASQTGSFTGELFF	TGTGCCAGCCAAACCGGGTCCTTCACCGGGGAGCTGTTTTTT
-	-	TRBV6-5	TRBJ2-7	CASRGTLGTYEQYF	TGTGCCAGCCGGGGGACTCTTGGAACCTACGAGCAGTACTTC
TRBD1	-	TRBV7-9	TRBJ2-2	CASSPPGQGYYTGELFF	TGTGCCAGCAGCCCCCCGGGACAGGGATACTACACCGGGGAGCTGTTTTTT
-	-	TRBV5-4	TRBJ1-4	CASSNQRGSEKLFF	TGTGCCAGCAGTAACCAGCGGGGCAGCGAAAAACTGTTTTTT
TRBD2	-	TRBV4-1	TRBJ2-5	CASSQGGLAGPRYQETQYF	TGCGCCAGCAGCCAGGGAGGACTAGCGGGACCCCGGTACCAAGAGACCCAGTACTTC
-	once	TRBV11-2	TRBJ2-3	CASSLGSARTDTQYF	TGTGCCAGCAGCTTAGGGTCGGCCCGCACAGATACGCAGTATTTT
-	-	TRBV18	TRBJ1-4	CASSPQGGLGEKLFF	TGTGCCAGCTCGCCGCAAGGTGGGCTGGGTGAAAAACTGTTTTTT
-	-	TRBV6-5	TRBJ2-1	CASSYSGDEQFF	TGTGCCAGCAGTTACTCGGGTGATGAGCAGTTCTTC
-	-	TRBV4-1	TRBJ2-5	CASSQDWGETQYF	TGCGCCAGCAGCCAAGATTGGGGAGAGACCCAGTACTTC
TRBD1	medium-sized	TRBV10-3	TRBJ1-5	CAIGTGDSNQPQHF	TGTGCCATCGGGACAGGAGATAGCAATCAGCCCCAGCATTTT
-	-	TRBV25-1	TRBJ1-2	CASSDLTGYYGYTF	TGTGCCAGCAGTGACCTCACAGGGTACTATGGCTACACCTTC
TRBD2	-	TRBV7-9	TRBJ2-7	CASIGGPGGKSYEQYF	TGTGCCAGCATCGGGGGTCCGGGAGGAAAATCCTACGAGCAGTACTTC
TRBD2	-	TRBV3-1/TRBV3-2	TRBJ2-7	CASSQGGSEYF	TGTGCCAGCAGCCAAGGCGGGAGTGAGTACTTC
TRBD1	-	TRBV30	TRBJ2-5	CAWCRDSQETQYF	TGTGCCTGGTGCCGGGACAGCCAAGAGACCCAGTACTTC
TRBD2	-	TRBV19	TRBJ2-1	CASTMGGLLNEQFF	TGTGCCAGTACTATGGGGGGACTACTCAATGAGCAGTTCTTC
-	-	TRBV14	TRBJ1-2	CAPEREGGYTF	TGTGCCCCAGAGAGGGAGGGTGGCTACACCTTC
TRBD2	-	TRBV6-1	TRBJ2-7	CASSDPGLATRGDEQYF	TGTGCCAGCAGTGATCCGGGACTAGCGACTCGGGGCGACGAGCAGTACTTC
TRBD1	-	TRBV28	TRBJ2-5	CASSLVRGQGSLYF	TGTGCCAGCAGTTTAGTCCGCGGACAGGGATCTCTGTACTTC
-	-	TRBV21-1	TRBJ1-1	CASSKGVGQLNTEAFF	TGTGCCAGCAGCAAAGGGGTCGGACAGCTAAACACTGAAGCTTTCTTT
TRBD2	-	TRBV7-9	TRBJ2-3	CASSAGLAGDADTQYF	TGTGCCAGCAGCGCTGGACTAGCGGGGGATGCAGATACGCAGTATTTT
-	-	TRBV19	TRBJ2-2	CASSHPRTVNTGELFF	TGTGCCAGTAGCCACCCTCGTACGGTGAACACCGGGGAGCTGTTTTTT
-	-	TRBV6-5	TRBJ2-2	CASSPLATGELFF	TGTGCCAGCAGTCCCCTGGCCACCGGGGAGCTGTTTTTT
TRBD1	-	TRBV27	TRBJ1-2	CASSAGGRGDRVGGYTF	TGTGCCAGCAGTGCCGGGGGGCGCGGGGACAGGGTTGGTGGCTACACCTTC
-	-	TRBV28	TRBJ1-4	CASSSPLATNEKLFF	TGTGCCAGCAGTTCCCCCCTAGCAACTAATGAAAAACTGTTTTTT
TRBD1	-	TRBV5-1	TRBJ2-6	CASSLRTGGLSGANVLTF	TGCGCCAGCAGCCTCAGGACAGGGGGCCTCTCTGGGGCCAACGTCCTGACTTTC
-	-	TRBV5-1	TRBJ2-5	CASSHGQMYYQETQYF	TGCGCCAGCAGCCACGGACAGATGTACTACCAAGAGACCCAGTACTTC
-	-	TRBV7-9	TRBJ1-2	CASSLNGFGFGEDGYTF	TGTGCCAGCAGCTTAAACGGTTTTGGATTTGGGGAAGATGGCTACACCTTC
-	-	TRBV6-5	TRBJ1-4	CASGRNEKLFF	TGTGCCAGCGGACGCAATGAAAAACTGTTTTTT
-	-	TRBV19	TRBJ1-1	CASSIGGGGANTEAFF	TGTGCCAGTAGTATTGGGGGTGGCGGGGCTAACACTGAAGCTTTCTTT
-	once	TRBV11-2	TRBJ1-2	CASSLDLSGGYTF	TGTGCCAGCAGCTTAGATCTGAGCGGCGGCTACACCTTC